What follows describes a single TCR beta chain. What it recognizes is unknown. These data belong to a study of lymphopenia after photon versus proton radiotherapy. Notes on the study in general: Oligoclonal CD8+ Temra expansion after nadir drove photon patients' diversity drop. Better survival with proton therapy was suggested as possible, not demonstrated.

Generated by immunoSEQ multiplex PCR, the TCRdb table keeps only in-frame clones and is missing some. The sample includes approximately 170,000 clones, about 88% of them seen just once. Germline assignment: CDR1 SQVTM and CDR2 ANQGSEA. The CDR3 is 13 amino acids. The junction had 4 bases not matched to a gene; V was cut back by 5 bases and J by 0 bases. The chain employs TRBV29-1 and TRBJ2-7; TRBD1 agrees at 7 bases. The source of this sequence is a man aged 50 to 59 with gastric cancer. Sequences were derived from peripheral blood, sampled from a patient treated with photon-based radiotherapy. The CDR3 region is CSVQTGASYEQYF. The CDR3, as DNA: TGCAGCGTTCAAACAGGGGCCTCCTACGAGCAGTACTTC.